In this sample, the clone carrying this T cell receptor (beta chain) turned up many times. These data belong to a study of identical twins. TCRdb ran MiXCR on the 5' RACE reads and lists one entry per CDR3 protein. Of hundreds of thousands of distinct CDR3 sequences in the sample, approximately 21% were seen once. Separately, the same data were catalogued under a study of T cells expressing NK-cell markers. That study reports: Beta-chain profiling covered CD3+CD56+NKG2C+, CD3+CD56+NKG2C- and CD3+CD56-NKG2C+ sorted subsets. Among the experiments, several used an anti-gamma-delta TCR antibody to restrict sorting to alpha-beta TCR T cells. Each of six donors carried dominant NKG2C+ clonotypes accounting for about 1.0-7.0% of CD8+ T cells. These clonotypes also led the CD3+CD56-NKG2C+ fraction in several donors.

Sequencing used PBMCs. The TCR sequence derives from a woman under 30 in good health.

This CDR3 is CASRPGTGSNYGYTF. CDR3 nucleotide sequence: TGTGCCAGCAGGCCCGGGACAGGTTCTAACTATGGCTACACCTTC. The chain combines TRBV12-3 or TRBV12-4 with TRBJ1-2; the match to TRBD1 covers 8 bases. The CDR3 has 15 amino acids. The trim removed 6 bases at V and 0 bases at J, leaving 6 bases unmatched.